The present TCR beta chain was sequenced within a study of T cell repertoires in cytomegalovirus infection. Study-wide points: There were carriers of CMV plus the relevant HLA, and cumulative public TCR beta family frequency identified them. HLA-C-restricted, CMV-specific TCR beta clonotypes were dominant ex vivo.

About this clonotype itself: Its cognate antigen is unknown.

MiXCR was run by TCRdb on the reads, yielding one entry per CDR3 protein. This table has fewer than 900,000 distinct CDR3 sequences, 29% appearing once. The TCR sequence derives from a human donor in good health (CMV status not recorded). Some clones in this sample may be carry-over from other donors' samples. Source: cultured CD8+ T cells from PBMCs, taken from culture after CMV antigen stimulation.

The CDR3 region is CASSLGQGPNEQFF. The CDR3 nucleotides are TGTGCCAGCAGTCTGGGACAGGGGCCCAATGAGCAGTTCTTC. The rearrangement uses TRBV6-5 and TRBJ2-1; 10 positions agree with TRBD1. V gave up 5 bases and J gave up 6 bases; unmatched junction bases: 4. The CDR3 is made up of 14 amino acids. The germline gives CDR1 MNHEY, CDR2 SVGAGI.